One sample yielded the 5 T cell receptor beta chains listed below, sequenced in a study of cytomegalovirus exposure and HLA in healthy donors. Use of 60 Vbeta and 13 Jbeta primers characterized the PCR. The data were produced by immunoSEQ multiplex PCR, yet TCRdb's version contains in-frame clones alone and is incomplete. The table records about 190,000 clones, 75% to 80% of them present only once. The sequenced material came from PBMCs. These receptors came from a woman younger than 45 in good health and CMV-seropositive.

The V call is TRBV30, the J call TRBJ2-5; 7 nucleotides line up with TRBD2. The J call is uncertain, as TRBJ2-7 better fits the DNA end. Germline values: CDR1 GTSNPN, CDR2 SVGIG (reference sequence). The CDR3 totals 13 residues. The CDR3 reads CASRAGVAYEQYF. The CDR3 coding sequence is TGTGCCTCCAGGGCGGGGGTGGCCTACGAGCAGTACTTC.

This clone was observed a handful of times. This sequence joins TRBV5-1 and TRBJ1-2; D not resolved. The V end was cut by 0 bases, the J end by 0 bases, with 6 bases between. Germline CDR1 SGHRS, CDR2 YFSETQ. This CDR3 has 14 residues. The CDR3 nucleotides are TGCGCCAGCAGCTTGGACACCGCTAACTATGGCTACACCTTC. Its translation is CASSLDTANYGYTF.

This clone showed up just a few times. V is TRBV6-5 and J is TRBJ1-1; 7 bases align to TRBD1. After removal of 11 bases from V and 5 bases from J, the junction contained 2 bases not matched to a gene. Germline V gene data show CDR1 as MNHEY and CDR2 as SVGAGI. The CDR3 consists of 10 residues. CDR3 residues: CAAGGTEAFF. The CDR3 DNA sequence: TGTGCCGCAGGGGGGACTGAAGCTTTCTTT.

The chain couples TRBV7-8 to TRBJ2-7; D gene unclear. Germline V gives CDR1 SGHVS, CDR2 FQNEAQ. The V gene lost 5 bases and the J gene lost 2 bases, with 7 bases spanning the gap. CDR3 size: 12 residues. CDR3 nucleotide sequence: TGTGCCAGCAGCCCCCAGGCCTACGAGCAGTACTTC. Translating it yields CASSPQAYEQYF.

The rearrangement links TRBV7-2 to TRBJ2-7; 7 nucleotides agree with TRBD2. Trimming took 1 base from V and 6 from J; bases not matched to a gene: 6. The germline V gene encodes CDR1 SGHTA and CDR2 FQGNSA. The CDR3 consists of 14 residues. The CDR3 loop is CASSLGPGGLEQYF. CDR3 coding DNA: TGTGCCAGCAGCTTAGGTCCGGGGGGTCTCGAGCAGTACTTC.